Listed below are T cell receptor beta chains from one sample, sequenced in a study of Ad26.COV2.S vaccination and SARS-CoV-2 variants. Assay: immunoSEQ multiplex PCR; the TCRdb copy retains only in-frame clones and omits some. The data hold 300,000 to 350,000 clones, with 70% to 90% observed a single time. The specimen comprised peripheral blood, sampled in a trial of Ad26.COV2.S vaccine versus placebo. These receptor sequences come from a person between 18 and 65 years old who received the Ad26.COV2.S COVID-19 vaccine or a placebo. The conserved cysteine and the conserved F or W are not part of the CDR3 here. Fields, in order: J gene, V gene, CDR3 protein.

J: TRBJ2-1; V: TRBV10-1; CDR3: ASSARILNNEQF
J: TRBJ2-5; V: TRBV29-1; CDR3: SVGTEASQY
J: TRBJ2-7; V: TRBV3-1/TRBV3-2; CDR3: ASSHWGSDFYEQY
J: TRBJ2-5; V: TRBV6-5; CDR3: ASQDPQETQY
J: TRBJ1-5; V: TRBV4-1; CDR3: ASSQEQGIPQH
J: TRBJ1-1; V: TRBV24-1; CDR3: ATSMREGTEAF
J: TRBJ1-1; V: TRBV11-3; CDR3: ASSFQGKQAF
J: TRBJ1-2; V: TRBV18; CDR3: ASSPSGDGYT
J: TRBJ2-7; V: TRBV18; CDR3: ASSPDQGQFYEQY
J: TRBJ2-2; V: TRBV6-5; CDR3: ASSLIQGALTGELF
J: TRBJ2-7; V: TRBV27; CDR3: ASSSLQGPHEQY
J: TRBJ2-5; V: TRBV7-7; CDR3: ASRSGTGGPETQY
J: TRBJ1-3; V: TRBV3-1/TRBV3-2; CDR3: ASSQGETSPIY
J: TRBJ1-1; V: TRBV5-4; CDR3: ASSPRTGANTEAF
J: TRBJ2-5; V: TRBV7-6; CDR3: ASSLVTTEEETQY
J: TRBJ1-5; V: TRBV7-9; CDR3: ASSPNAQGPKH
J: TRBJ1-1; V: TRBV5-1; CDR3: ASSLEGWDNTEAF
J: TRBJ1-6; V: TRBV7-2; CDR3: ASSFPGAPLH
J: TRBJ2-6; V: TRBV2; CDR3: ASGRDRGAGANVLT
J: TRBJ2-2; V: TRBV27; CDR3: ASSDALVGGELF
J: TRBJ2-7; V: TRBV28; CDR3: ASSFTGIGVYEQY
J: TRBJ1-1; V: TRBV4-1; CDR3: ASSPFPMDGKAF
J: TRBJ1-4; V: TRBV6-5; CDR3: ASTKGDTNEKLF
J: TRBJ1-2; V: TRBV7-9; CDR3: ASSLGKLSDGYT
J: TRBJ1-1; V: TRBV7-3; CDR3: ASSLDGNKNTEAF
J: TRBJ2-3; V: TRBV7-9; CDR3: ASGGGLAGGPRTDTQY
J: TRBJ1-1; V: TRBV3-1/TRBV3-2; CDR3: ASSQVSRDTEAF
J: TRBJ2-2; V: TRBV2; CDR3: ASNPDPYGGELF
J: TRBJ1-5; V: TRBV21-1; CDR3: ASSKGLDSNQPQH
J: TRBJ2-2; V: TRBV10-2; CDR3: ASSVQGSTGELF
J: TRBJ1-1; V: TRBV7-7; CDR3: ASSRPANRGLDGNTEAF
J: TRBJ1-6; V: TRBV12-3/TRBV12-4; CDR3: ASAGTANSPLH
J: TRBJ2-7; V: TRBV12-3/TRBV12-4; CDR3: ASSEGTAYEQY
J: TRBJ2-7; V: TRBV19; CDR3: ASSIDPGLSYEQC
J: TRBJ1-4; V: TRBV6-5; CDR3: ASTAWDSHGEKLF
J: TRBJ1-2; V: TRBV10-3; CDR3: AISGGTGEGGYT
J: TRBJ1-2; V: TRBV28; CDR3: ASSLASTYGYT
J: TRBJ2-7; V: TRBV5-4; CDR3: ASSLRGTKGQY
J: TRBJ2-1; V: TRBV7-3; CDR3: ASSSSSGAHNEQF
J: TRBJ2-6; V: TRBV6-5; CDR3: ASSYFGGSGANVLT
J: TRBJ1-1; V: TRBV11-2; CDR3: ASSRAGSGNTEAF
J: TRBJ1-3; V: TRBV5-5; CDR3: ASSLGHRVSGNTIY
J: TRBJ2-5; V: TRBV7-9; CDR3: ASSAPPPGAEETQY
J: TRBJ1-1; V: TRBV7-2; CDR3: ASSGQILNTEAF
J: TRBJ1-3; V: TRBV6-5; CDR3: ASSATPSSGNTIY
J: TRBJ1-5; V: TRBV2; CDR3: ASSENTPDQPQH
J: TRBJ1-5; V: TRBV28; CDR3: ASLSRGRGNQPQH
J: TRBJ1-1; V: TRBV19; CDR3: ASRRRETEAF
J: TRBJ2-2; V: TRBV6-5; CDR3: ASSGVGGELF
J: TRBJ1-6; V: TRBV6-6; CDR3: ASSYSGNRALH
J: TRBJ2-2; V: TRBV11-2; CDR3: ASRFIQGNTGELF
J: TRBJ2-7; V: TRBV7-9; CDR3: ASSSGDIVPYEQY
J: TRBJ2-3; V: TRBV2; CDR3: ASSVSTQADTQY